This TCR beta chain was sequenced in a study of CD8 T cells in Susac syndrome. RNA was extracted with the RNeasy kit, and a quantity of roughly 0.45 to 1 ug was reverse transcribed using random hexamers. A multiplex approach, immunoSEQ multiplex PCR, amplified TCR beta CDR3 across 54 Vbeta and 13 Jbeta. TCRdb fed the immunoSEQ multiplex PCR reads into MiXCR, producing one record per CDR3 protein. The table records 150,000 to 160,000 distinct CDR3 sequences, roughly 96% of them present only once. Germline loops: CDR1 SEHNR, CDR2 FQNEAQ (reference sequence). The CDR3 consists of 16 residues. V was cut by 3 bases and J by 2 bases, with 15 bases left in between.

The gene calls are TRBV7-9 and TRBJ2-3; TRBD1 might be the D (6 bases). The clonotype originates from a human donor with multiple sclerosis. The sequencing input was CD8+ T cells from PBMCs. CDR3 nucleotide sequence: TGTGCCAGCAGCTTGCAGGACAGCCTGCACACAGATACGCAGTATTTT. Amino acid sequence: CASSLQDSLHTDTQYF.